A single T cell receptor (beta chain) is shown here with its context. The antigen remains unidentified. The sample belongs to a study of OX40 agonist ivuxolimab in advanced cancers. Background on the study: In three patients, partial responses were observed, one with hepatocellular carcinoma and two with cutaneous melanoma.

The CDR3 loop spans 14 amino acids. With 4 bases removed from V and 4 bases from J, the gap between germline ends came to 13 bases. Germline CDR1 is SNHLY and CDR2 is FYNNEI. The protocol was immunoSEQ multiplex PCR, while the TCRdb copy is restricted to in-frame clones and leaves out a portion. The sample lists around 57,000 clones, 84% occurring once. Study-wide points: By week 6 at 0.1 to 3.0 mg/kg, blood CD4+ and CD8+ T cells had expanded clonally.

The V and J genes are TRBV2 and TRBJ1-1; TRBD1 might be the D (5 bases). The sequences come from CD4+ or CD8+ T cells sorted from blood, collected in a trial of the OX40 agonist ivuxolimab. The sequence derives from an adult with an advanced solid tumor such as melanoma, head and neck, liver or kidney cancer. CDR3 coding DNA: TGTGCCAGCAGTGTGTACAGGAGCGTCACTGAAGCTTTCTTT. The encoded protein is CASSVYRSVTEAFF.